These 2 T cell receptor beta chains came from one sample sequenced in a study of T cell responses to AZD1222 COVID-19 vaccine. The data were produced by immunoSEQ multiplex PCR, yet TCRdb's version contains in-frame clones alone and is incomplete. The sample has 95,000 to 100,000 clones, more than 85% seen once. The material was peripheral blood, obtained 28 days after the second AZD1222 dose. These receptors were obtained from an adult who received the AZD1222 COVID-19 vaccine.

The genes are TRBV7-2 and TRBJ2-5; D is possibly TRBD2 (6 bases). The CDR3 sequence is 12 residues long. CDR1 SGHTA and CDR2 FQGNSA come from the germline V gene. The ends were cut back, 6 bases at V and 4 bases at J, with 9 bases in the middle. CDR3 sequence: CASSVGRETQYF. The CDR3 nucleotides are TGTGCCAGCAGTGTCGGGAGAGAGACCCAGTACTTC. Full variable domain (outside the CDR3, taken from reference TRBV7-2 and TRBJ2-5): GAGVSQSPSNKVTEKGKDVELRCDPISGHTALYWYRQSLGQGLEFLIYFQGNSAPDKSGLPSDRFSAERTGGSVSTLTIQRTQQEDSAVYLCASSVGRETQYFGPGTRLLVL.

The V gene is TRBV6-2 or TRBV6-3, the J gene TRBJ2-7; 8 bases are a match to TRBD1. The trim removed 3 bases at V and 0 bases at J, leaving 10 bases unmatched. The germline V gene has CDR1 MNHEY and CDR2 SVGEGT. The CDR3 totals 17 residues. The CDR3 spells CASSYPRDRSFSYEQYF. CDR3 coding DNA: TGTGCCAGCAGTTATCCACGGGACAGGTCGTTCTCCTACGAGCAGTACTTC.